What follows are 9 T cell receptor beta chains derived from one specimen sequenced in a study of T cell clonality in common variable immunodeficiency. Clones were sequenced by immunoSEQ multiplex PCR, and TCRdb holds only the in-frame ones, with some missing. The sample contains 75,000 to 85,000 clones, none of them singletons. Sequences were obtained from peripheral blood mononuclear cells. The receptors derive from a person between 18 and 70 years old in good health.

This clone was observed many times. The read is 3 residues too short to cover the CDR3 end, so that end is filled in from the germline J gene. The chain couples TRBV20-1 to TRBJ2-1, with TRBD2 matching 9 bases. The CDR3 loop spans 16 amino acids. V lost 3 bases and J lost 4; bases outside the gene matches: 10. Germline CDR1 DFQATT, CDR2 SNEGSKA (reference sequence). The CDR3: CSARWGRLAGYNEQFF. The sequenced part of the CDR3 DNA is TGCAGTGCTAGGTGGGGTCGGCTAGCGGGATACAATGAG.

This clone was counted many times. The CDR3 extends 3 residues past the end of the read, so its final part is completed from the germline J gene. V is TRBV13 and J is TRBJ1-2; TRBD1 aligns across 8 bases. V dropped 5 bases and J dropped 6; count of bases not matched to a gene: 5. The CDR3 extends over 13 amino acids. Per germline, CDR1 PRHDT and CDR2 FYEKMQ (reference sequence). This chain's CDR3 is CASSGTGLHGYTF. Partial CDR3 DNA: TGTGCCAGCAGCGGGACAGGCCTCCATGGC.

Of note for this clone: With the read ending 3 residues before the CDR3 end, the germline J gene is used to fill in that end. The V call is TRBV20-1, the J call TRBJ2-1; TRBD2 matches 12 bases. CDR1 is DFQATT and CDR2 is SNEGSKA in the germline V gene (reference sequence). The CDR3 is 17 residues long. The junction had 5 bases not matched to a gene; V was cut back by 2 bases and J by 0 bases. CDR3 region: CSARTTSGGNSYNEQFF. The covered CDR3 bases are TGCAGTGCTAGAACGACTAGCGGGGGAAACTCCTACAATGAG.

The sample holds many counts of this clone. The part of the CDR3 DNA that was read is TGTGCCAGCAGCCCCCTGGGACTAGCGGGAGATCGCTCCTACGAG. It codes for CASSPLGLAGDRSYE. The complete CDR3 protein is CASSPLGLAGDRSYEQYF. The gene calls are TRBV2 and TRBJ2-7, with 14 nucleotides matching TRBD2. Sequencing ends 3 residues short of the CDR3 end; the germline J gene provides the rest. V gave up 6 bases and J gave up 0 bases; unmatched junction bases: 10. The CDR3 is made up of 18 amino acids. The germline V gene has CDR1 SNHLY and CDR2 FYNNEI.

This clone was observed at least ten times. The missing CDR3 end, 3 residues past where the read stops, is filled in from the germline J gene. This chain uses TRBV5-6 with TRBJ1-2, with 7 bases lining up with TRBD1. Germline-derived CDR1 and CDR2 are SGHDT and YYEEEE. The CDR3 contains 15 residues. V shed 2 bases, J shed 2 bases, and the junction held 6 bases outside the gene matches. The CDR3 sequence: CASSLGPTGNYGYTF. CDR3 DNA, as far as it was read: TGTGCCAGCAGCTTAGGCCCGACAGGGAACTATGGC.

This clone was picked up many times. The observed sequence ends 3 residues before the CDR3 terminus, with the missing tail filled in from the germline J gene. V usage is TRBV5-6 and J usage is TRBJ1-1; D perhaps matches TRBD1 (5 bases). Trimming stripped 1 base from V and 0 bases from J, with 7 bases between. Germline lookup yields CDR1 SGHDT and CDR2 YYEEEE. This CDR3 has 14 amino acids. CDR3 DNA (partial): TGTGCCAGCAGCTTGACGGGGGTGAACACTGAA. Protein sequence: CASSLTGVNTE. The CDR3 as a whole reads CASSLTGVNTEAFF.

This clone was seen ten or more times. The read comes to an end 3 residues before the CDR3 does, leaving the germline J gene to fill in the end. The chain carries TRBV2 and TRBJ2-5; D is ambiguous. V was clipped by 8 bases and J by 7 bases, with 20 bases between them. The germline CDR1 and CDR2 sequences are SNHLY and FYNNEI. The CDR3 is 14 residues long. CDR3 DNA, as far as it was read: TGTGCCAGCGAAGGGTCCAGGCACCGTGGGACC. This codes for CASEGSRHRGT. The whole CDR3 is CASEGSRHRGTQYF.

This clone was counted at least ten times. The read stops 3 residues short of the end of the CDR3; the missing end is completed from the germline J gene. The chain employs TRBV20-1 and TRBJ1-1, with no clear D. The CDR3 consists of 12 residues. The V end was cut by 8 bases, the J end by 3 bases, with 13 bases between. The germline CDR1 and CDR2 sequences are DFQATT and SNEGSKA (reference sequence). The sequenced part of the CDR3 DNA is TGCAGTACTAAGGGTTCGGACACTGAA. Its protein is CSTKGSDTE. In full, the CDR3 reads CSTKGSDTEAFF.

This clone was seen many times. The observed sequence ends 3 residues before the CDR3 terminus, with the missing tail filled in from the germline J gene. V usage is TRBV18 and J usage is TRBJ2-5, with D unresolved. Germline-derived CDR1 and CDR2 are KGHSH and LQKENI. This CDR3 is 15 amino acids long. V was cut by 3 bases and J by 5 bases, with 16 bases left in between. CDR3 protein: CASSPLGSGKETQYF. The sequenced CDR3 bases are TGTGCCAGCTCACCTTTAGGGTCCGGTAAGGAGACC.